The 26 T cell receptor beta chains below come from one sample, sequenced in a study of response to subunit inactivated influenza vaccine. TCRdb re-analysed the RT-PCR reads in MiXCR, keeping a single row per CDR3 protein. The sample includes more than 550,000 distinct CDR3 sequences, over 9% of them seen just once. The sample was also reused in another study, on T cells expressing NK-cell markers. From that paper: Beta-chain TCR cDNA was generated via 5'RACE template switching with UMIs.

The sequencing here drew on PBMCs from blood, taken on the day of vaccination. Source of these receptors: a man aged 45 to 65 who received an inactivated influenza vaccine.

This clonotype came up many times. CDR3 in amino acids: CASSQDWGQGNTEAFF. The CDR3 DNA reads as TGTGCCAGCAGCCAAGACTGGGGACAGGGGAACACTGAAGCTTTCTTT. The chain has TRBV3-1 and TRBJ1-1; 9 bases agree with TRBD1. Germline-derived CDR1 and CDR2 are LGHDT and YNNKEL (reference sequence). CDR3 length equals 16 residues. With V trimmed by 0 bases and J by 1 base, 3 bases remained unmatched.

This chain links TRBV18 with TRBJ2-3; D is ambiguous. V was shortened by 1 base and J by 4 bases, with 9 bases between the two germline ends. The CDR3 sequence is 14 residues long. The germline V gene encodes CDR1 KGHSH and CDR2 LQKENI. CDR3 DNA sequence: TGTGCCAGCTCACCACGAGGCGACTCAGATACGCAGTATTTT. Translation: CASSPRGDSDTQYF.

The rearrangement links TRBV4-2 to TRBJ1-1; the D is unclear. CDR1 is LGHNA, CDR2 YNFKEQ, per germline. The V and J ends lost 0 bases and 1 base respectively, with 6 bases between them. This CDR3 has 14 amino acids. CDR3 nucleotide sequence: TGTGCCAGCAGCCAAGACTCGAAGAACACTGAAGCTTTCTTT. Translated, it gives CASSQDSKNTEAFF.

A few counts support this clonotype. The gene calls are TRBV7-9 and TRBJ2-5; D not resolved. Germline lookup yields CDR1 SEHNR and CDR2 FQNEAQ (reference sequence). The CDR3 sequence is 16 residues long. Trimming cost V 4 bases and J 8 bases, with 23 bases left between them. The CDR3 nucleotides read TGTGCCAGCAGCTCATTTCACGGAACGGCGGTTCTTACCCAGTACTTC. This sequence encodes CASSSFHGTAVLTQYF.

The J gene is TRBJ2-7, the V gene TRBV3-1; D perhaps matches TRBD1 (6 bases). Germline values: CDR1 LGHDT, CDR2 YNNKEL (reference sequence). The CDR3 loop spans 12 amino acids. V gave up 6 bases and J gave up 9 bases, with 15 bases separating them. The CDR3 nucleotides read TGTGCCAGCAGGTCCGCTCGGACAGTGCAGTACTTC. Its translation is CASRSARTVQYF.

V is TRBV25-1 and J is TRBJ2-1; the D call may be TRBD1 or TRBD2 (5 bases each). Germline lookup yields CDR1 MGHDK and CDR2 SYGVNS. Trimming removed 2 bases at V and 10 bases at J, with 12 bases between. This CDR3 region has 13 residues. This chain's CDR3 is CASSEGGAREQFF. The CDR3 DNA follows: TGTGCCAGCAGTGAAGGGGGAGCTAGGGAGCAGTTCTTC. Variable domain in full (rest from reference TRBV25-1 and TRBJ2-1): EADIYQTPRYLVIGTGKKITLECSQTMGHDKMYWYQQDPGMELHLIHYSYGVNSTEKGDLSSESTVSRIRTEHFPLTLESARPSHTSQYLCASSEGGAREQFFGPGTRLTVL.

This clonotype has just a few counts. This rearrangement joins TRBV20-1 to TRBJ2-7; the match to TRBD1 covers 9 bases. J was trimmed by 4 bases and V by 3 bases; bases with no gene match: 7. Germline values: CDR1 DFQATT, CDR2 SNEGSKA (reference sequence). There are 14 residues in the CDR3. The CDR3 sequence: CSASVSGQGYEQYF. The DNA of the CDR3 is TGCAGTGCTAGCGTCTCGGGACAGGGATACGAGCAGTACTTC.

A word on this clonotype: The junction and the germline gene differ at one end; a read error may be behind it. The rearrangement uses TRBV20-1 and TRBJ2-7, with D hard to call. Germline V gene data show CDR1 as DFQATT and CDR2 as SNEGSKA (reference sequence). The CDR3 loop spans 15 amino acids. CDR3: CSSRDVGSGVGEQYF. CDR3 coding DNA: TGCAGTTCTAGAGATGTCGGCAGTGGGGTGGGGGAGCAGTACTTC.

The chain carries TRBV27 and TRBJ2-2; 8 nucleotides align to TRBD2. CDR3 length equals 13 residues. The germline V gene encodes CDR1 MNHEY and CDR2 SMNVEV (reference sequence). The V and J ends lost 8 bases and 9 bases, in that order; junction bases with no gene match: 8. The CDR3 spells CASRRGGTWELFF. In DNA form, the CDR3 reads TGTGCCAGCCGCCGGGGGGGTACTTGGGAGCTGTTTTTT.

This clonotype was detected many times. This chain uses TRBV5-1 with TRBJ2-3; D is possibly TRBD2 (6 bases). This CDR3 has 16 residues. V was pared by 4 bases and J by 0 bases, with 15 bases between. Germline CDR1 reads SGHRS; CDR2 reads YFSETQ. The DNA of the CDR3 is TGCGCCAGCAGCATCCATGCAGGGACTAGCACAGATACGCAGTATTTT. It yields the protein CASSIHAGTSTDTQYF.

The chain joins TRBV20-1 to TRBJ2-5; D gene uncertain. The length of the CDR3 is 10 residues. Trimming cost V 5 bases and J 5 bases, with 6 bases left between them. Germline V lookup: CDR1 DFQATT, CDR2 SNEGSKA (reference sequence). The CDR3 spells CSAFRETQYF. DNA for the CDR3: TGCAGTGCTTTCCGGGAGACCCAGTACTTC.

In this sample, this clonotype turned up a few times. The chain uses TRBV4-1 and TRBJ2-7, with 8 positions matching TRBD2. Germline loops: CDR1 MGHRA, CDR2 YSYEKL. The CDR3 sequence is 16 residues long. V shed 3 bases, J shed 0 bases, and the junction held 7 bases outside the gene matches. The DNA for the CDR3 is TGCGCCAGCAGCCAGCGGCGGGGGGCCGACTCCTACGAGCAGTACTTC. This codes for CASSQRRGADSYEQYF.

This clonotype was observed at least ten times. V is TRBV28 and J is TRBJ2-3, with a weak D call TRBD1 (6 bases). V was shortened by 3 bases and J by 2 bases, with 24 bases between the two germline ends. The CDR3 loop spans 19 amino acids. CDR1 is MDHEN, CDR2 SYDVKM, per germline. CDR3 amino acids: CASSFTFEGVRLLTDTQYF. The CDR3 region has the DNA TGTGCCAGCAGTTTTACGTTTGAGGGGGTTCGTCTTCTCACAGATACGCAGTATTTT. The whole variable domain, filled in from reference TRBV28 and TRBJ2-3, reads DVKVTQSSRYLVKRTGEKVFLECVQDMDHENMFWYRQDPGLGLRLIYFSYDVKMKEKGDIPEGYSVSREKKERFSLILESASTNQTSMYLCASSFTFEGVRLLTDTQYFGPGTRLTVL.

This clonotype was counted between two and nine times. The chain combines TRBV6-1 with TRBJ1-5, with D uncertain. Trimming shortened V by 7 bases and J by 4 bases, and 8 bases separated the two germline ends. Germline V gene sequence: CDR1 MNHNS, CDR2 SASEGT. The CDR3 sequence is 12 residues long. The CDR3 DNA follows: TGTGCCAGCATGGACCAAAATCAGCCCCAGCATTTT. Translating it yields CASMDQNQPQHF.

This chain uses TRBV28 with TRBJ2-2; D not resolved. Germline loops: CDR1 MDHEN, CDR2 SYDVKM. V lost 7 bases and J lost 4, with 4 bases in between. The CDR3 is made up of 11 amino acids. CDR3 in DNA: TGTGCCAGCAAACTCACCGGGGAGCTGTTTTTT. Translating it yields CASKLTGELFF.

V usage is TRBV5-4 and J usage is TRBJ2-1; 14 positions agree with TRBD2. The germline CDR1 and CDR2 sequences are SGHNT and YYREEE (reference sequence). V shed 3 bases, J shed 6 bases, and the junction held 8 bases outside the gene matches. CDR3 size: 17 residues. This CDR3 reads CASSSSTSGRVSNEQFF. The CDR3, as DNA: TGTGCCAGCAGCTCATCGACTAGCGGGAGGGTGAGCAATGAGCAGTTCTTC.

The chain couples TRBV10-3 to TRBJ1-5; the D gene is possibly TRBD1 (5 bases). Per the germline V gene, CDR1 is ENHRY and CDR2 is SYGVKD. V lost 4 bases, J lost 0 bases, and 10 bases lay in between. The CDR3 is 15 amino acids. Here the CDR3 reads CAISAGRDSNQPQHF. The CDR3 bases are TGTGCCATCAGTGCAGGCAGGGATAGCAATCAGCCCCAGCATTTT.

There are many counts of this clonotype. The chain recombines TRBV10-3 with TRBJ2-5; 7 bases are a match to TRBD1. The CDR3 loop spans 13 amino acids. CDR1 ENHRY and CDR2 SYGVKD come from the germline V gene. Trimming at V came to 6 bases and at J to 2 bases, leaving 3 bases not matched to a gene. Here the CDR3 reads CAISGTEQETQYF. The CDR3 nucleotides are TGTGCCATCAGCGGGACAGAACAAGAGACCCAGTACTTC.

The chain couples TRBV18 to TRBJ2-3; D is unresolved. The V end lost 3 bases, the J end lost 2 bases, and 12 bases lay between the germline ends. The germline V gene encodes CDR1 KGHSH and CDR2 LQKENI. CDR3 length: 15 amino acids. The CDR3 DNA follows: TGTGCCAGCTCACCTCGATACCCAGACACAGATACGCAGTATTTT. This encodes CASSPRYPDTDTQYF. The whole variable domain, filled in from reference TRBV18 and TRBJ2-3, reads NAGVMQNPRHLVRRRGQEARLRCSPMKGHSHVYWYRQLPEEGLKFMVYLQKENIIDESGMPKERFSAEFPKEGPSILRIQQVVRGDSAAYFCASSPRYPDTDTQYFGPGTRLTVL.

This rearrangement joins TRBV6-5 to TRBJ2-3; a possible D gene is TRBD2 (6 bases). From germline, CDR1 is MNHEY and CDR2 SVGAGI. Trimming pared 2 bases from V and 4 bases from J, leaving 10 bases between. This CDR3 has 14 amino acids. CDR3 DNA: TGTGCCAGCAGTTACGGAGGGGCATCAGATACGCAGTATTTT. Its translation: CASSYGGASDTQYF.

The table lists this clonotype with many counts. The V call is TRBV11-1, the J call TRBJ2-1; 9 bases are a match to TRBD1. The V and J ends lost 5 bases and 8 bases, in that order; junction bases with no gene match: 7. The V gene's germline CDR1 is SGHAT and CDR2 FQDESV (reference sequence). This CDR3 contains 14 residues. The CDR3, as DNA: TGTGCCAGCAGCCCCGGGACAGGGAGCGATGAGCAGTTCTTC. It translates to CASSPGTGSDEQFF.

This clonotype was found many times. The chain links TRBV5-6 to TRBJ1-3; D unresolved. CDR3 length equals 17 residues. Germline V gene data show CDR1 as SGHDT and CDR2 as YYEEEE. Deletions cut 0 bases from V and 2 bases from J, with 15 bases between. The CDR3 reads CASSLGLRGRTGNTIYF. CDR3 coding DNA: TGTGCCAGCAGCTTGGGTCTACGTGGCAGGACTGGAAACACCATATATTTT. Full variable domain (outside the CDR3, taken from reference TRBV5-6 and TRBJ1-3): DAGVTQSPTHLIKTRGQQVTLRCSPKSGHDTVSWYQQALGQGPQFIFQYYEEEERQRGNFPDRFSGHQFPNYSSELNVNALLLGDSALYLCASSLGLRGRTGNTIYFGEGSWLTVV.

A few counts support this clonotype. The chain carries TRBV7-8 and TRBJ2-1; no clear D gene. Per the germline V gene, CDR1 is SGHVS and CDR2 is FQNEAQ. This CDR3 is built from 12 residues. Trimming left V 0 bases short and J 7 bases short, with 4 bases between. The CDR3 coding sequence is TGTGCCAGCAGCTTAGCCCGGAATGAGCAGTTCTTC. Translation gives CASSLARNEQFF.

This clonotype was observed a handful of times. The chain has TRBV3-1 and TRBJ2-2, with 8 bases that match TRBD1. Germline V gene lookup returns CDR1 LGHDT and CDR2 YNNKEL (reference sequence). The CDR3 extends over 18 amino acids. V gave up 6 bases and J gave up 5 bases; unmatched junction bases: 17. The CDR3 is CASSYTLRTGRRTGELFF. DNA of the CDR3: TGTGCCAGCAGTTATACCCTCAGGACAGGGCGGCGGACCGGGGAGCTGTTTTTT.

The rearrangement joins TRBV20-1 to TRBJ2-5; 7 nucleotides line up with TRBD1. This CDR3 region has 15 residues. Germline V lookup: CDR1 DFQATT, CDR2 SNEGSKA (reference sequence). Trimming took 0 bases from V and 1 from J; bases not matched to a gene: 5. The CDR3 spells CSARDPRDSQETQYF. DNA of the CDR3: TGCAGTGCTAGAGACCCCAGGGACAGCCAAGAGACCCAGTACTTC.

The gene calls are TRBV4-1 and TRBJ2-3, with unresolved D. Trimming removed 2 bases at V and 0 bases at J, with 9 bases between. This CDR3 is built from 15 residues. Germline V gene data show CDR1 as MGHRA and CDR2 as YSYEKL. The CDR3 DNA reads as TGCGCCAGCAGCCAACAGGAGACAAGCACAGATACGCAGTATTTT. It is translated as CASSQQETSTDTQYF.